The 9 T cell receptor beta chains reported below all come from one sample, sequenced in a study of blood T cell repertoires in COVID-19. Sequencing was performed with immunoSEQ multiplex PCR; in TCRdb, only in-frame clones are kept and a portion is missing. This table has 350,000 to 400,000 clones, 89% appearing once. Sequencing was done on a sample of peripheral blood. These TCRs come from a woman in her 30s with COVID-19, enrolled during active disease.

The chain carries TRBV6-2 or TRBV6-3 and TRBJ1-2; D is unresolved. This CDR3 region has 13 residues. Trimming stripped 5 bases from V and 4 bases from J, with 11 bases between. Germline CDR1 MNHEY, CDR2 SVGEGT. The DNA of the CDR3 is TGTGCCAGCAGTAGCGGACTTTTCTATGGCTACACCTTC. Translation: CASSSGLFYGYTF.

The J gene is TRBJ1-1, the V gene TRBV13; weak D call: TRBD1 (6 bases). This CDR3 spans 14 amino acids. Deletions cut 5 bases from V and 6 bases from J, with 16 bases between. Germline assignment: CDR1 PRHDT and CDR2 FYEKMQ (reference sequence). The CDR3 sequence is CASSTHRVSAEAFF. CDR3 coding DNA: TGTGCCAGCAGCACCCACAGGGTTAGCGCTGAAGCTTTCTTT.

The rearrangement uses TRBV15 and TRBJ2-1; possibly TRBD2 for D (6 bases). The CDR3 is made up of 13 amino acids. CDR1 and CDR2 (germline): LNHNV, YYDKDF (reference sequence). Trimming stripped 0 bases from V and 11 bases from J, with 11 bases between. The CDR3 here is CATSRDQTRQQFF. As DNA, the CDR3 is TGTGCCACCAGCAGAGATCAGACTAGGCAGCAGTTCTTC.

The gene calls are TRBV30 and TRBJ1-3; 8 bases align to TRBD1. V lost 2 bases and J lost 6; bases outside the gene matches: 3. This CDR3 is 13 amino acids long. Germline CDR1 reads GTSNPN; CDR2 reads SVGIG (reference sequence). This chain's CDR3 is CAWSQGAENTIYF. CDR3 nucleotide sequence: TGTGCCTGGAGTCAGGGGGCGGAAAACACCATATATTTT.

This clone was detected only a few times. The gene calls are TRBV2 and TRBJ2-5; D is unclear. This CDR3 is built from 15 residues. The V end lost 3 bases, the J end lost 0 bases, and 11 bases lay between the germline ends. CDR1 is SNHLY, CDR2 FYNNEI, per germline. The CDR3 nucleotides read TGTGCCAGCAGTGAGGGTTTCAGGTACCAAGAGACCCAGTACTTC. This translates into CASSEGFRYQETQYF.

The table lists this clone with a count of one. CDR3: CASSHQGGGGPDTQYF. DNA for the CDR3: TGTGCCAGCAGCCATCAGGGAGGGGGAGGGCCAGATACGCAGTATTTT. The gene calls are TRBV4-2 and TRBJ2-3; D perhaps matches TRBD2 (7 bases). Per germline, CDR1 LGHNA and CDR2 YNFKEQ. Trimming pared 3 bases from V and 4 bases from J, leaving 17 bases between. The CDR3 is 16 residues long.

The CDR3 loop reads CASSDETSGFNEQFF. The DNA of the CDR3 is TGTGCCAGCAGTGACGAGACTAGCGGGTTTAATGAGCAGTTCTTC. This chain joins TRBV6-4 and TRBJ2-1; 10 bases match TRBD2. This CDR3 contains 15 residues. Germline CDR1 reads MRHNA; CDR2 reads SNTAGT. V lost 2 bases, J lost 7 bases, and 5 bases stayed unmatched.

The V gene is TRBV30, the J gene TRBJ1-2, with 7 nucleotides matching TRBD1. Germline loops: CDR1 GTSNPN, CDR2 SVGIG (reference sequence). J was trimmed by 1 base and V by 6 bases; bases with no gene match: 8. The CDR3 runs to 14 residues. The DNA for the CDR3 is TGTGCCTGTACCGGGACAGCTTTTAACTATGGCTACACCTTC. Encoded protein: CACTGTAFNYGYTF.

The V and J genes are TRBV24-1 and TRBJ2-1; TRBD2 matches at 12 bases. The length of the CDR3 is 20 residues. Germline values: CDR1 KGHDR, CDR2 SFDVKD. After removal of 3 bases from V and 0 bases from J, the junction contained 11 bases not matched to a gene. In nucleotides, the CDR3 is TGTGCCACCAGTGATACTCCGGGACTAGCGGGTGGTAGCTCCTACAATGAGCAGTTCTTC. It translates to CATSDTPGLAGGSSYNEQFF.